The 17 T cell receptor beta chains presented below share a single source sample, sequenced in a study of blood T cell repertoires in COVID-19 (dated by TCRdb to 2019 to 2021). Library preparation was by the immunoSEQ multiplex PCR assay. This immuneACCESS table, as held by TCRdb, lists in-frame sequences with V and J called but not all clones. Of the missing ones, under half trace to an unresolved V gene in checked studies; the others have no known cause. The sample data list 210,000 or so clones, and 70% to 90% of these were observed just once. 2% to 2.5% of the sample comes from the top ten. What was sequenced was peripheral blood. The receptors shown here come from a woman aged 50 to 60 with acute or convalescent COVID-19.

This chain links TRBV6-2 or TRBV6-3 with TRBJ2-7, with 11 nucleotides matching TRBD2. Germline CDR1 reads MNHEY; CDR2 reads SVGEGT. There are 15 residues in the CDR3. J was trimmed by 3 bases and V by 4 bases; bases with no gene match: 5. DNA for the CDR3: TGTGCCAGCAGTTCGAATCTAGCGGGAGGCTACGAGCAGTACTTC. Its protein is CASSSNLAGGYEQYF.

In its sample, this clone was seen a few times. The same CDR3 also results from other DNA sequences found in this sample. The chain recombines TRBV9 with TRBJ2-1, with D perhaps TRBD1 (6 bases). In germline, CDR1 is SGDLS, CDR2 YYNGEE. The CDR3 consists of 13 residues. Trimming shortened V by 3 bases and J by 9 bases, and 13 bases separated the two germline ends. The CDR3 protein is CASSAGGGSEQFF. The DNA of the CDR3 is TGTGCCAGCAGCGCGGGTGGGGGCAGTGAGCAGTTCTTC.

This chain links TRBV6-4 with TRBJ1-4; 9 bases align to TRBD1. V dropped 0 bases and J dropped 0; count of bases not matched to a gene: 8. The CDR3 totals 19 residues. The germline V gene encodes CDR1 MRHNA and CDR2 SNTAGT. The chain's CDR3 is CASSDSETGGTTTNEKLFF. Written as DNA, the CDR3 is TGTGCCAGCAGTGACTCTGAGACAGGGGGGACCACAACTAATGAAAAACTGTTTTTT.

The chain recombines TRBV30 with TRBJ1-5, with a weak D call TRBD1 (6 bases). Germline values: CDR1 GTSNPN, CDR2 SVGIG (reference sequence). The CDR3 loop spans 14 amino acids. V lost 0 bases, J lost 6 bases, and 12 bases lay in between. CDR3 region: CAWSVGHFLQPQHF. The CDR3 bases are TGTGCCTGGAGTGTGGGACACTTCCTTCAGCCCCAGCATTTT.

The chain recombines TRBV7-2 with TRBJ1-2, with a possible D match to TRBD1 (6 bases). Germline CDR1 reads SGHTA; CDR2 reads FQGNSA. V was cut by 6 bases and J by 4 bases, with 12 bases left in between. This CDR3 is built from 13 residues. The CDR3 bases are TGTGCCAGCAGGACCGGACAGACCTATGGCTACACCTTC. Its translation: CASRTGQTYGYTF.

The table lists this clone with a count of one. V and J are TRBV6-5 and TRBJ1-2; no definite D call. Between the trimmed V and J ends, which lost 7 bases and 4 bases, there was a span of 10 bases. The CDR3 runs 12 residues. Germline values: CDR1 MNHEY, CDR2 SVGAGI. CDR3: CASKNPVYGYTF. CDR3 bases: TGTGCCAGCAAAAATCCGGTCTATGGCTACACCTTC.

The chain joins TRBV24-1 to TRBJ1-2; tentatively, D is TRBD1 (6 bases). This CDR3 has 16 amino acids. Germline CDR1 KGHDR, CDR2 SFDVKD. V shed 5 bases and J shed 4 bases, with 19 bases lying between them. The CDR3 region has the DNA TGTGCCACCAGTGGGCCGACAGGCCGCTACGGCTATGGCTACACCTTC. Translated: CATSGPTGRYGYGYTF.

This clone was counted only a few times. The J gene is TRBJ2-1, the V gene TRBV7-9; no clear D. This CDR3 spans 17 amino acids. Looked up from germline, CDR1 is SEHNR and CDR2 is FQNEAQ (reference sequence). Trimming shortened V by 5 bases and J by 0 bases, and 17 bases separated the two germline ends. The CDR3 here is CASSAPPRSLSYNEQFF. The CDR3, as DNA: TGTGCCAGCAGCGCCCCCCCGCGGTCCCTCTCCTACAATGAGCAGTTCTTC.

The V gene is TRBV18, the J gene TRBJ2-1; D is possibly TRBD1 (5 bases). V was cut by 1 base and J by 5 bases, with 12 bases left in between. The CDR3 spans 15 residues. CDR1 is KGHSH and CDR2 is LQKENI in the germline V gene. CDR3 bases: TGTGCCAGCTCACCACTTCAGGGAAACGACAATGAGCAGTTCTTC. This encodes CASSPLQGNDNEQFF.

The rearrangement links TRBV27 to TRBJ2-7; 7 bases are a match to TRBD1. V dropped 6 bases and J dropped 4; count of bases not matched to a gene: 6. This CDR3 has 13 amino acids. CDR1 MNHEY and CDR2 SMNVEV come from the germline V gene (reference sequence). The CDR3 sequence is CASRKGATYEQYF. In DNA, the CDR3 is TGTGCCAGCAGGAAGGGGGCGACATACGAGCAGTACTTC.

The chain has TRBV9 and TRBJ2-2; D unclear. Germline assignment: CDR1 SGDLS and CDR2 YYNGEE. V shed 3 bases and J shed 7 bases, with 10 bases lying between them. The CDR3 extends over 13 amino acids. The CDR3 nucleotides read TGTGCCAGCAGCGCCCAAGCGCTCGGGGAGCTGTTTTTT. It yields the protein CASSAQALGELFF.

The chain combines TRBV7-2 with TRBJ1-2; TRBD1 agrees at 9 bases. Germline assignment: CDR1 SGHTA and CDR2 FQGNSA. This CDR3 has 13 amino acids. V lost 6 bases, J lost 8 bases, and 7 bases stayed unmatched. CDR3 nucleotides: TGTGCCAGCAGTCTACAGGGGGCGGGAGGCTACACCTTC. Protein: CASSLQGAGGYTF.

This chain links TRBV19 with TRBJ2-5, with D tentatively TRBD2 (6 bases). The V end lost 1 base, the J end lost 1 base, and 13 bases lay between the germline ends. The germline V gene encodes CDR1 LNHDA and CDR2 SQIVND (reference sequence). The CDR3 contains 16 residues. Here the CDR3 reads CASSIGGSGGQETQYF. CDR3 DNA sequence: TGTGCCAGTAGTATAGGAGGTTCCGGGGGCCAAGAGACCCAGTACTTC.

The V gene is TRBV29-1, the J gene TRBJ1-5, with 8 positions matching TRBD1. Losses at the gene ends were 1 base for V and 15 bases for J; bases not matched to a gene: 8. CDR1 SQVTM and CDR2 ANQGSEA come from the germline V gene. The CDR3 spans 12 residues. The CDR3 bases are TGCAGCGTTGAAGCAGGGGGCGGTTGGAGGCATTTT. It yields the protein CSVEAGGGWRHF. Supplemented by reference TRBV29-1 and TRBJ1-5, the full variable domain reads SAVISQKPSRDICQRGTSLTIQCQVDSQVTMMFWYRQQPGQSLTLIATANQGSEATYESGFVIDKFPISRPNLTFSTLTVSNMSPEDSSIYLCSVEAGGGWRHFGDGTRLSIL.

The gene calls are TRBV5-4 and TRBJ1-1; D not certain. Germline lookup yields CDR1 SGHNT and CDR2 YYREEE (reference sequence). The CDR3 consists of 14 residues. Trimming removed 2 bases from V and 0 bases from J, with 8 bases in between. CDR3 coding DNA: TGTGCCAGCAGCTTAGAGCTAATGAACACTGAAGCTTTCTTT. It is translated as CASSLELMNTEAFF.

This CDR3 is CSVESRLETQYF. For the CDR3, the DNA is TGCAGCGTTGAGAGCAGGTTAGAGACCCAGTACTTC. V usage is TRBV29-1 and J usage is TRBJ2-5; unclear D gene. CDR1 is SQVTM and CDR2 is ANQGSEA in the germline V gene. The V end lost 3 bases, the J end lost 4 bases, and 9 bases lay between the germline ends. CDR3 length equals 12 residues.

This clone was detected only a few times. The V gene is TRBV5-4, the J gene TRBJ1-1; D is unresolved. V lost 0 bases and J lost 3, with 6 bases in between. CDR1 is SGHNT and CDR2 is YYREEE in the germline V gene (reference sequence). This CDR3 comprises 13 residues. CDR3 nucleotides: TGTGCCAGCAGCTTGGACGGTCACACTGAAGCTTTCTTT. Its protein is CASSLDGHTEAFF.